The 25 T cell receptor beta chains given below trace back to one sample, sequenced in a study of T cell responses to AZD1222 COVID-19 vaccine. TCRdb keeps only in-frame clones here, not all; method: immunoSEQ multiplex PCR. Of tens of thousands of clones in the sample, 85% to 95% were seen once. The sample here was peripheral blood, taken on day 0 of AZD1222 vaccination. All receptors come from an adult in good health.

The genes are TRBV5-6 and TRBJ2-3; tentative D call: TRBD2 (6 bases). In germline, CDR1 is SGHDT, CDR2 YYEEEE. There are 13 residues in the CDR3. V dropped 0 bases and J dropped 5 bases, with 7 bases sitting between them. The CDR3 DNA reads TGTGCCAGCAGCTTGGGGCGGGGAGATACGCAGTATTTT. As protein: CASSLGRGDTQYF.

The chain combines TRBV6-6 with TRBJ2-5; D is undetermined. CDR1 and CDR2 from the germline V gene are MNHNY and SVGAGI (reference sequence). The V end lost 6 bases, the J end lost 2 bases, and 7 bases lay between the germline ends. The CDR3 length is 12 residues. The CDR3 protein is CASRKGQETQYF. CDR3 sequence (DNA): TGTGCCAGCAGGAAAGGTCAAGAGACCCAGTACTTC.

The CDR3 DNA reads as TGTGCCAGCAGCCCGGCCAGGGCTAATGAAAAACTGTTTTTT. It is translated as CASSPARANEKLFF. The gene calls are TRBV16 and TRBJ1-4; a possible D gene is TRBD1 (5 bases). Germline V gene sequence: CDR1 KGHSY, CDR2 FQNENV. Trimming took 4 bases from V and 3 from J, leaving 9 bases between them. The CDR3 covers 14 residues.

This clone was seen only a few times. The V gene is TRBV6-4, the J gene TRBJ2-7, with 8 bases matching TRBD1. The CDR3 has 13 amino acids. V was clipped by 2 bases and J by 6 bases; unmatched bases: 3. Germline V gives CDR1 MRHNA, CDR2 SNTAGT. The CDR3 protein is CASSDETGVEQYF. Written as DNA, the CDR3 is TGTGCCAGCAGTGACGAGACAGGGGTCGAGCAGTACTTC.

The chain couples TRBV7-2 to TRBJ1-1; 8 bases fit TRBD1. This CDR3 region has 15 residues. Trimming at V came to 3 bases and at J to 4 bases, leaving 7 bases not matched to a gene. Germline loops: CDR1 SGHTA, CDR2 FQGNSA. The CDR3 region is CASSLGSQGGTEAFF. The CDR3, as DNA: TGTGCCAGCAGCTTGGGCTCACAGGGGGGCACTGAAGCTTTCTTT.

The gene calls are TRBV30 and TRBJ2-7; D is uncertain. Germline values: CDR1 GTSNPN, CDR2 SVGIG (reference sequence). The CDR3 runs to 12 residues. Trimming took 0 bases from V and 5 from J, leaving 8 bases between them. CDR3 in DNA: TGTGCCTGGAGTGTAACCAGCGACGAGCAGTACTTC. Its translation: CAWSVTSDEQYF.

In DNA, the CDR3 is TGTGCCAGCAGCCAACGAGAGACCCAGTACTTC. Its translation is CASSQRETQYF. The genes are TRBV14 and TRBJ2-5; D is unclear. CDR3 length: 11 amino acids. Germline V lookup: CDR1 SGHDN, CDR2 FVKESK. The V gene lost 2 bases and the J gene lost 4 bases, with 2 bases spanning the gap.

The rearrangement joins TRBV27 to TRBJ1-6, with no clear D. The length of the CDR3 is 12 residues. V gave up 5 bases and J gave up 4 bases, with 3 bases separating them. Per the germline V gene, CDR1 is MNHEY and CDR2 is SMNVEV (reference sequence). CDR3 sequence: CASSPYNSPLHF. CDR3 nucleotides: TGTGCCAGCAGTCCTTATAATTCACCCCTCCACTTT.

This clone is a singleton in its sample. The chain links TRBV5-4 to TRBJ2-7, with TRBD1 identical over 10 bases. V trimming: 0 bases; J trimming: 7 bases; junction bases outside the gene matches: 7. CDR1 is SGHNT, CDR2 YYREEE, per germline (reference sequence). The CDR3 is made up of 15 amino acids. Here the CDR3 DNA reads TGTGCCAGCAGCTTGGTAGGACAGGGGGTGGGGGAGCAGTACTTC. Protein sequence: CASSLVGQGVGEQYF. The whole variable domain, filled in from reference TRBV5-4 and TRBJ2-7, reads ETGVTQSPTHLIKTRGQQVTLRCSSQSGHNTVSWYQQALGQGPQFIFQYYREEENGRGNFPPRFSGLQFPNYSSELNVNALELDDSALYLCASSLVGQGVGEQYFGPGTRLTVT.

This clone was observed once. The V and J genes are TRBV6-2 or TRBV6-3 and TRBJ2-3; D is possibly TRBD1 (6 bases). There are 14 residues in the CDR3. Trimming removed 4 bases from V and 4 bases from J, with 12 bases in between. Germline values: CDR1 MNHEY, CDR2 SVGEGT. The CDR3 DNA reads TGTGCCAGCAGTTTGCGGACAGTTGCAGATACGCAGTATTTT. This encodes CASSLRTVADTQYF.

V and J are TRBV19 and TRBJ2-5; D could derive from TRBD1 or TRBD2 (5 bases each). Germline values: CDR1 LNHDA, CDR2 SQIVND (reference sequence). The CDR3 is 15 amino acids. Deletions cut 0 bases from V and 8 bases from J, with 16 bases between. In nucleotides, the CDR3 is TGTGCCAGTAGTATAGATGGGCGGTCCGGGGACACCCAGTACTTC. It codes for CASSIDGRSGDTQYF.

This clone has a single count. The V and J genes are TRBV4-1 and TRBJ2-7; 7 bases are shared with TRBD1. The length of the CDR3 is 15 residues. V gave up 2 bases and J gave up 1 base; unmatched junction bases: 5. Germline V CDR1 and CDR2: MGHRA, YSYEKL. For the CDR3, the DNA is TGCGCCAGCAGCCAAAGCGAGGACAGGTCCTACGAGCAGTACTTC. Encoded protein: CASSQSEDRSYEQYF.

The chain employs TRBV27 and TRBJ2-3; possible D gene TRBD1, 6 bases. The CDR3 totals 14 residues. The V gene lost 7 bases and the J gene lost 2 bases, with 13 bases spanning the gap. Looked up from germline, CDR1 is MNHEY and CDR2 is SMNVEV (reference sequence). CDR3 DNA: TGTGCCAGCAATGGGGGCCTCCACACAGATACGCAGTATTTT. It encodes CASNGGLHTDTQYF.

V and J are TRBV5-1 and TRBJ1-4; no definite D call. The CDR3 length is 15 residues. V was trimmed by 2 bases and J by 2 bases, leaving 10 bases between them. CDR1 is SGHRS, CDR2 YFSETQ, per germline. The CDR3 loop reads CASSFRDGTNEKLFF. The CDR3 region has the DNA TGCGCCAGCAGCTTTAGGGATGGGACTAATGAAAAACTGTTTTTT. Full variable domain (outside the CDR3, taken from reference TRBV5-1 and TRBJ1-4): KAGVTQTPRYLIKTRGQQVTLSCSPISGHRSVSWYQQTPGQGLQFLFEYFSETQRNKGNFPGRFSGRQFSNSRSEMNVSTLELGDSALYLCASSFRDGTNEKLFFGSGTQLSVL.

V and J are TRBV2 and TRBJ2-7, with D possibly being TRBD2 (5 bases). From germline, CDR1 is SNHLY and CDR2 FYNNEI. The CDR3 runs 16 residues. Trimming stripped 4 bases from V and 3 bases from J, with 19 bases between. CDR3: CASSGTQGPRDYEQYF. The CDR3 DNA is TGTGCCAGCAGTGGAACTCAAGGACCGAGGGACTACGAGCAGTACTTC.

This clone was seen only once. The gene calls are TRBV5-6 and TRBJ1-1; D is perhaps TRBD1 (6 bases). V lost 4 bases to trimming and J lost 3 bases, with 22 bases between them. CDR3 length: 17 residues. The germline V gene has CDR1 SGHDT and CDR2 YYEEEE. The CDR3 region has the DNA TGTGCCAGCAGCCGGGAGGGGGGACCCCGGAGGCACACTGAAGCTTTCTTT. Protein product: CASSREGGPRRHTEAFF.

The chain links TRBV6-2 or TRBV6-3 to TRBJ2-1; tentatively, D is TRBD1 or TRBD2 (5 bases each). The CDR3 is made up of 15 amino acids. Trimming left V 2 bases short and J 0 bases short, with 8 bases between. Germline loops: CDR1 MNHEY, CDR2 SVGEGT. CDR3 in DNA: TGTGCCAGCAGTTACCCAGGGAGCTCCTACAATGAGCAGTTCTTC. Encoded protein: CASSYPGSSYNEQFF.

The chain links TRBV6-5 to TRBJ1-3; D remains ambiguous. The CDR3 loop spans 14 amino acids. The germline CDR1 and CDR2 sequences are MNHEY and SVGAGI. Trimming took 6 bases from V and 2 from J, leaving 11 bases between them. The CDR3 spells CASRFLYPGNTIYF. The CDR3 DNA is TGTGCCAGCAGGTTTCTCTACCCTGGAAACACCATATATTTT.

V and J are TRBV12-3 or TRBV12-4 and TRBJ2-2; no clear D. This CDR3 has 13 amino acids. V was clipped by 2 bases and J by 6 bases, with 7 bases between them. The CDR3 DNA follows: TGTGCCAGCAGTTTAAGTCCAGCCGGGGAGCTGTTTTTT. Protein product: CASSLSPAGELFF.

CDR3 protein: CATSLDSYYGYTF. The CDR3, as DNA: TGTGCCACCTCTCTCGACAGTTACTATGGCTACACCTTC. This rearrangement joins TRBV6-5 to TRBJ1-2; TRBD1 is a possible D gene (5 bases). The V gene's germline CDR1 is MNHEY and CDR2 SVGAGI. There are 13 residues in the CDR3. The V end lost 10 bases, the J end lost 3 bases, and 15 bases lay between the germline ends.

The V gene is TRBV7-9, the J gene TRBJ2-6; the D is unclear. Between the trimmed V and J ends, which lost 3 bases and 0 bases, there was a span of 9 bases. Germline CDR1 SEHNR, CDR2 FQNEAQ (reference sequence). The CDR3 sequence is 16 residues long. The CDR3 DNA is TGTGCCAGCAGCTTGAACCCAGACTCTGGGGCCAACGTCCTGACTTTC. Protein: CASSLNPDSGANVLTF.

The J gene is TRBJ1-2, the V gene TRBV5-1; 7 bases fit TRBD1. Germline CDR1 is SGHRS and CDR2 is YFSETQ. CDR3 size: 13 residues. Trimming at V came to 4 bases and at J to 3 bases, leaving 3 bases not matched to a gene. CDR3 amino acids: CASSQGQYYGYTF. DNA of the CDR3: TGCGCCAGCAGCCAGGGACAGTACTATGGCTACACCTTC.

This clone was observed a single time. The V call is TRBV28, the J call TRBJ2-2, with D maybe TRBD1 (5 bases). Germline V lookup: CDR1 MDHEN, CDR2 SYDVKM. V lost 3 bases and J 5 bases, leaving 7 bases between the germline ends. The CDR3 sequence is 13 residues long. The CDR3 sequence: CASSFQGTGELFF. The CDR3 DNA sequence: TGTGCCAGCAGTTTCCAGGGAACCGGGGAGCTGTTTTTT.

The rearrangement joins TRBV29-1 to TRBJ2-3; D possibly corresponds to TRBD2 (6 bases). V was clipped by 6 bases and J by 3 bases, with 19 bases between them. Looked up from germline, CDR1 is SQVTM and CDR2 is ANQGSEA. There are 15 residues in the CDR3. CDR3 sequence (DNA): TGCAGCGTGGAGGACTGGACGGGAGCGACAGATACGCAGTATTTT. It encodes CSVEDWTGATDTQYF.

J is TRBJ2-7 and V is TRBV11-2; D not certain. V lost 0 bases and J 5 bases, leaving 8 bases between the germline ends. Germline V CDR1 and CDR2: SGHAT, FQNNGV. The CDR3 contains 13 residues. Here the CDR3 DNA reads TGTGCCAGCAGCTTAGATCAGGTTCACGAGCAGTACTTC. It yields the protein CASSLDQVHEQYF.